Listed below are T cell receptor beta chains from one sample, sequenced in a study of blood T cells in healthy people across ages. MiXCR was run by TCRdb on the 5' RACE reads, yielding one entry per CDR3 protein. In the table there are roughly 700,000 distinct CDR3 sequences, 49% of which are singletons. The specimen was blood. These receptors came from a woman aged 60-75 years in good health. CDR3s include the opening cysteine and the closing phenylalanine or tryptophan. Fields, in order: D gene, clone size, J gene, V gene, CDR3 protein, CDR3 DNA. D genes are given only for firm matches. A row's size may be missing; if present it is once, few, many or a size class.

d_call: -
clone_size: -
j_call: TRBJ2-1
v_call: TRBV20-1
cdr3_aa: CSARLRGPYNEQFF
cdr3_nt: TGCAGTGCTAGGCTGCGGGGACCCTACAATGAGCAGTTCTTC

d_call: -
clone_size: -
j_call: TRBJ1-6
v_call: TRBV20-1
cdr3_aa: CSADDRRGNSPLHF
cdr3_nt: TGCAGTGCAGACGACAGGCGAGGGAATTCACCCCTCCACTTT

d_call: TRBD1
clone_size: few
j_call: TRBJ2-7
v_call: TRBV6-6
cdr3_aa: CASSLETGGLYEQYF
cdr3_nt: TGTGCCAGCAGCCTAGAGACAGGGGGCTTATACGAGCAGTACTTC

d_call: -
clone_size: -
j_call: TRBJ2-7
v_call: TRBV7-2
cdr3_aa: CASSLGPSWSRGSYEQYF
cdr3_nt: TGTGCCAGCAGCTTAGGACCCTCGTGGAGCCGGGGGAGCTACGAGCAGTACTTC

d_call: -
clone_size: -
j_call: TRBJ1-5
v_call: TRBV18
cdr3_aa: CASSRGRNQPQHF
cdr3_nt: TGTGCCAGCTCACGAGGGCGCAATCAGCCCCAGCATTTT

d_call: -
clone_size: -
j_call: TRBJ2-5
v_call: TRBV7-2
cdr3_aa: CASSPRPGLAVWEQYF
cdr3_nt: TGTGCCAGCAGCCCTAGGCCGGGACTGGCCGTGTGGGAGCAGTACTTC

d_call: -
clone_size: -
j_call: TRBJ1-2
v_call: TRBV20-1
cdr3_aa: CSASLLGEGMAYGYTF
cdr3_nt: TGCAGTGCTAGCCTGCTGGGAGAGGGGATGGCCTATGGCTACACCTTC

d_call: -
clone_size: few
j_call: TRBJ2-1
v_call: TRBV29-1
cdr3_aa: CSVEDQEQGWNEQFF
cdr3_nt: TGCAGCGTTGAAGATCAAGAACAGGGCTGGAATGAGCAGTTCTTC

d_call: -
clone_size: -
j_call: TRBJ1-6
v_call: TRBV20-1
cdr3_aa: CSASPVPLHTGNSPLHF
cdr3_nt: TGCAGTGCTAGTCCGGTCCCTTTACACACGGGGAATTCACCCCTCCACTTT

d_call: -
clone_size: few
j_call: TRBJ2-3
v_call: TRBV7-2
cdr3_aa: CASSGARGGTDTQYF
cdr3_nt: TGTGCCAGCAGTGGGGCTAGGGGTGGCACAGATACGCAGTATTTT

d_call: TRBD2
clone_size: -
j_call: TRBJ2-1
v_call: TRBV20-1
cdr3_aa: CSAEPFTSGGYNEQFF
cdr3_nt: TGCAGTGCGGAACCGTTCACTAGCGGGGGATACAATGAGCAGTTCTTC

d_call: -
clone_size: -
j_call: TRBJ1-4
v_call: TRBV28
cdr3_aa: CASSLRIEEKLFF
cdr3_nt: TGTGCCAGCAGTTTAAGGATTGAGGAAAAACTGTTTTTT

d_call: TRBD1
clone_size: -
j_call: TRBJ1-1
v_call: TRBV28
cdr3_aa: CASSAGQGGYTEAFF
cdr3_nt: TGTGCCAGCAGCGCCGGACAGGGGGGCTACACTGAAGCTTTCTTT

d_call: -
clone_size: -
j_call: TRBJ2-7
v_call: TRBV3-1
cdr3_aa: CASSSWERAKYEQYF
cdr3_nt: TGTGCCAGCAGCTCCTGGGAGCGGGCTAAGTACGAGCAGTACTTC

d_call: -
clone_size: -
j_call: TRBJ1-1
v_call: TRBV5-1
cdr3_aa: CASSLGLGQVTEAFF
cdr3_nt: TGCGCCAGCAGCTTAGGGCTAGGACAAGTCACTGAAGCTTTCTTT

d_call: TRBD2
clone_size: many
j_call: TRBJ2-5
v_call: TRBV28
cdr3_aa: CASTIAGVFGTTQYF
cdr3_nt: TGTGCCAGCACCATAGCGGGAGTGTTTGGAACGACCCAGTACTTC

d_call: -
clone_size: -
j_call: TRBJ2-1
v_call: TRBV21-1
cdr3_aa: CASSCPRWSSGNEQFF
cdr3_nt: TGTGCCAGCAGCTGCCCCCGCTGGTCTAGCGGAAATGAGCAGTTCTTC

d_call: -
clone_size: -
j_call: TRBJ2-7
v_call: TRBV5-1
cdr3_aa: CASSEAGGGYEQYF
cdr3_nt: TGCGCCAGCAGTGAGGCAGGGGGAGGATACGAGCAGTACTTC

d_call: TRBD2
clone_size: -
j_call: TRBJ2-7
v_call: TRBV7-2
cdr3_aa: CASSLGGSPYEQYF
cdr3_nt: TGTGCCAGCAGCTTAGGCGGGAGCCCCTACGAGCAGTACTTC

d_call: TRBD2
clone_size: -
j_call: TRBJ2-1
v_call: TRBV10-3
cdr3_aa: CATGNLAGGGGSYNEQFF
cdr3_nt: TGTGCCACCGGTAACTTAGCGGGAGGAGGAGGCTCCTACAATGAGCAGTTCTTC

d_call: TRBD2
clone_size: few
j_call: TRBJ2-7
v_call: TRBV4-3
cdr3_aa: CASSQLAGEGHEQYF
cdr3_nt: TGCGCCAGCAGCCAACTAGCGGGAGAGGGCCACGAGCAGTACTTC

d_call: -
clone_size: few
j_call: TRBJ1-2
v_call: TRBV7-8
cdr3_aa: CASSPSYDREHLYGYTF
cdr3_nt: TGTGCCAGCAGCCCCTCTTACGACAGAGAGCATCTCTATGGCTACACCTTC

d_call: -
clone_size: -
j_call: TRBJ1-1
v_call: TRBV27
cdr3_aa: CASSWGGPTEAFF
cdr3_nt: TGTGCCAGCTCCTGGGGGGGGCCCACTGAAGCTTTCTTT

d_call: -
clone_size: few
j_call: TRBJ2-7
v_call: TRBV29-1
cdr3_aa: CSGERGLAEQYF
cdr3_nt: TGCAGCGGTGAAAGGGGTCTGGCCGAGCAGTACTTC

d_call: -
clone_size: few
j_call: TRBJ1-2
v_call: TRBV28
cdr3_aa: CASSLDRTYGYTF
cdr3_nt: TGTGCCAGCAGTCTGGACAGAACCTATGGCTACACCTTC

d_call: -
clone_size: -
j_call: TRBJ2-2
v_call: TRBV7-3
cdr3_aa: CASRFQGAGELFF
cdr3_nt: TGTGCCAGCAGATTTCAGGGAGCCGGGGAGCTGTTTTTT

d_call: -
clone_size: once
j_call: TRBJ1-5
v_call: TRBV5-1
cdr3_aa: CASSLGSGNSNQPQHF
cdr3_nt: TGCGCCAGCAGCTTGGGCTCCGGGAATAGCAATCAGCCCCAGCATTTT

d_call: -
clone_size: -
j_call: TRBJ2-1
v_call: TRBV19
cdr3_aa: CASSPSGPLGNEQFF
cdr3_nt: TGTGCCAGTAGTCCCTCGGGACCTCTAGGCAATGAGCAGTTCTTC

d_call: -
clone_size: many
j_call: TRBJ2-7
v_call: TRBV18
cdr3_aa: CASSPQTGSLEQYF
cdr3_nt: TGTGCCAGCTCACCCCAGACAGGTTCCCTCGAGCAGTACTTC

d_call: -
clone_size: few
j_call: TRBJ1-1
v_call: TRBV4-3
cdr3_aa: CASSQSLMNTEAFF
cdr3_nt: TGCGCCAGCAGCCAGAGTCTCATGAACACTGAAGCTTTCTTT

d_call: -
clone_size: -
j_call: TRBJ1-5
v_call: TRBV20-1
cdr3_aa: CSARKVLSNQPQHF
cdr3_nt: TGCAGTGCTAGAAAGGTGTTAAGCAATCAGCCCCAGCATTTT

d_call: TRBD2
clone_size: -
j_call: TRBJ2-2
v_call: TRBV9
cdr3_aa: CASSAGTSGYTGELFF
cdr3_nt: TGTGCCAGCAGCGCCGGGACTAGCGGTTACACCGGGGAGCTGTTTTTT

d_call: TRBD2
clone_size: -
j_call: TRBJ2-7
v_call: TRBV28
cdr3_aa: CASGTSGRYEQYF
cdr3_nt: TGTGCCAGCGGGACTAGCGGGAGATACGAGCAGTACTTC

d_call: TRBD2
clone_size: few
j_call: TRBJ2-7
v_call: TRBV6-2/TRBV6-3
cdr3_aa: CASIRAGGPYEQYF
cdr3_nt: TGTGCCAGCATCCGAGCGGGAGGGCCCTACGAGCAGTACTTC

d_call: -
clone_size: -
j_call: TRBJ2-3
v_call: TRBV7-3
cdr3_aa: CASSLLGGTADTQYF
cdr3_nt: TGTGCCAGCAGCTTACTTGGCGGGACGGCAGATACGCAGTATTTT